This T cell receptor beta chain stems from a study of blood T cells in healthy people across ages. This clonotype was found a few times. Through a sample-barcoded 5' primer and a J-beta primer mix, a second PCR was run for about 6 to 11 cycles. Each CDR3 protein gets one entry after TCRdb re-called the 5' RACE reads with MiXCR. The repertoire holds around 800,000 distinct CDR3 sequences, roughly 25% seen once, with less than 3.5% in the top ten. Trimming at V came to 6 bases and at J to 0 bases, leaving 6 bases not matched to a gene. The CDR3 covers 15 residues. From germline, CDR1 is MNHEY and CDR2 SMNVEV (reference sequence). Another study also made use of these data, one on T cells of mothers and their children.

This clonotype was obtained from a boy under 18 in good health. The chain has TRBV27 and TRBJ2-3; 7 positions match TRBD2. Material: blood. This chain's CDR3 is CASSPLAVSTDTQYF. CDR3 DNA: TGTGCCAGCAGCCCTCTAGCGGTTAGCACAGATACGCAGTATTTT.